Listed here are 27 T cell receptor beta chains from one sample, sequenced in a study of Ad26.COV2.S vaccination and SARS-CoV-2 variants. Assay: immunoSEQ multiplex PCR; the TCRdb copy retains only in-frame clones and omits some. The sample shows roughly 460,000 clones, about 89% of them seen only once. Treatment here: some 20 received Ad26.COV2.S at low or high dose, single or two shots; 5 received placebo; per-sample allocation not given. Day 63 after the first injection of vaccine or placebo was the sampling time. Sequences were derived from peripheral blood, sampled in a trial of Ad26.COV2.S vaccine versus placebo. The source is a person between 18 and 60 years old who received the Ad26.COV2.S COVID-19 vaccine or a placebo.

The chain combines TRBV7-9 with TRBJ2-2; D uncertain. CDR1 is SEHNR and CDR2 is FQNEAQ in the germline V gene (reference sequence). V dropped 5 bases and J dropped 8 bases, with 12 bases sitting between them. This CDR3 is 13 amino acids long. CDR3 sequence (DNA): TGTGCCAGCAGCCGGGCCTCTCGAGGGGAGCTGTTTTTT. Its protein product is CASSRASRGELFF.

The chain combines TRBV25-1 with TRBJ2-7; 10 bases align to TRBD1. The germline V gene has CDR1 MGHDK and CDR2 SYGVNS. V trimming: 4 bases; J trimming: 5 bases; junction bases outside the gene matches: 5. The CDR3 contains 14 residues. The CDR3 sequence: CASSAGTGVHEQYF. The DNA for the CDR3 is TGTGCCAGCAGTGCCGGGACAGGGGTCCACGAGCAGTACTTC.

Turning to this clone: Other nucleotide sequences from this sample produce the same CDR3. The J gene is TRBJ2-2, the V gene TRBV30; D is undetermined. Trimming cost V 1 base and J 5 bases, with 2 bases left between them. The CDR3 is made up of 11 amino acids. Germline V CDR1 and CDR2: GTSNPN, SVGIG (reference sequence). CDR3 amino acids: CAWSGTGELFF. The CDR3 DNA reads TGTGCCTGGAGTGGGACCGGGGAGCTGTTTTTT.

The CDR3 sequence is CASSTSGPNTEAFF. The CDR3 DNA follows: TGTGCCAGCTCAACTTCGGGACCGAACACTGAAGCTTTCTTT. This chain uses TRBV18 with TRBJ1-1, with D perhaps matching TRBD1 (5 bases). This CDR3 region has 14 residues. CDR1 and CDR2 from the germline V gene are KGHSH and LQKENI. V lost 5 bases and J 1 base, leaving 11 bases between the germline ends.

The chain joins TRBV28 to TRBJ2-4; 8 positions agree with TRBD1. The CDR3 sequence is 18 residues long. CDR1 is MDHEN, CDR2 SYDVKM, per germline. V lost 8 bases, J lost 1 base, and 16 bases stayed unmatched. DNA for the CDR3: TGTGCCAGCGCAACCAGGACAGGGTGGTCCGCGGCCAAAAACATTCAGTACTTC. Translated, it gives CASATRTGWSAAKNIQYF.

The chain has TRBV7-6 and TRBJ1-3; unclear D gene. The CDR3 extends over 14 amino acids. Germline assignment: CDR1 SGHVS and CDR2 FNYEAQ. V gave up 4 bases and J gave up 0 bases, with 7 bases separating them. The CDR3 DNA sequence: TGTGCCAGCAGCTCCGGCCTCTCTGGAAACACCATATATTTT. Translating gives CASSSGLSGNTIYF.

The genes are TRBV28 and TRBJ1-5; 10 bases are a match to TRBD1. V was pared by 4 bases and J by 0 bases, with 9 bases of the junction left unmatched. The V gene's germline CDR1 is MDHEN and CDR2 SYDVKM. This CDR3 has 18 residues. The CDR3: CASSSTGGAVYSNQPQHF. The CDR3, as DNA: TGTGCCAGCAGTTCGACAGGGGGCGCGGTATATAGCAATCAGCCCCAGCATTTT.

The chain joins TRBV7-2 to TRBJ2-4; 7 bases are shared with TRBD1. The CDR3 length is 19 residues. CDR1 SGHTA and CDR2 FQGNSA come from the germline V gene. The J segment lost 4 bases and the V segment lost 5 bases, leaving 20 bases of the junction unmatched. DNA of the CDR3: TGTGCCAGCAGCGGACCCCCGGGGCACGGGACAGCCGTAAAAAACATTCAGTACTTC. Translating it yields CASSGPPGHGTAVKNIQYF. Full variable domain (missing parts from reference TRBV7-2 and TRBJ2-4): GAGVSQSPSNKVTEKGKDVELRCDPISGHTALYWYRQSLGQGLEFLIYFQGNSAPDKSGLPSDRFSAERTGGSVSTLTIQRTQQEDSAVYLCASSGPPGHGTAVKNIQYFGAGTRLSVL.

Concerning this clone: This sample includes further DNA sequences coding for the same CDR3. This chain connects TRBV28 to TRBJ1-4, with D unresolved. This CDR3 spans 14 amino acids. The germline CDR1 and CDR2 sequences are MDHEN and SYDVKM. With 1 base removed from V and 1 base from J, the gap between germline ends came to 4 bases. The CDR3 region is CASSLSGTNEKLFF. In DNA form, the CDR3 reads TGTGCCAGCAGTTTATCGGGAACTAATGAAAAACTGTTTTTT.

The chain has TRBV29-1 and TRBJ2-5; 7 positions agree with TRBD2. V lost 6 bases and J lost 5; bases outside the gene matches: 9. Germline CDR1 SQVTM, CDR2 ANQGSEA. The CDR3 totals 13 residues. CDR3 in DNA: TGCAGCGTGACGCCCGGGGGGATGGAGACCCAGTACTTC. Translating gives CSVTPGGMETQYF.

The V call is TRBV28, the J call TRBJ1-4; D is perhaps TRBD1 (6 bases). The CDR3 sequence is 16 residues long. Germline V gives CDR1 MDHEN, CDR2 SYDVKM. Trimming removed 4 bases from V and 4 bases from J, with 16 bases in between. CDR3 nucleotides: TGTGCCAGCAGTTCGACCGCAGGGGCGCGTAATGAAAAACTGTTTTTT. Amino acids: CASSSTAGARNEKLFF.

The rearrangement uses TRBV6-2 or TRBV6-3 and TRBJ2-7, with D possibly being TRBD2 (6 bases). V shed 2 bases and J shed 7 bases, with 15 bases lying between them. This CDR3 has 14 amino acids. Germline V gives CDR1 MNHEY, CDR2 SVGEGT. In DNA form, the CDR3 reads TGTGCCAGCAGTTACGTGGCGGGACTGAGGGAGCAGTACTTC. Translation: CASSYVAGLREQYF.

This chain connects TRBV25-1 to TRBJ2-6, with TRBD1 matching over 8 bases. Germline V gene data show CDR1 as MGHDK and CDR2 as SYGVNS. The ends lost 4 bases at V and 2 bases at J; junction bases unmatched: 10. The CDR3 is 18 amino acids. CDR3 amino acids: CASSGVLGQGPGANVLTF. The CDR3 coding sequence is TGTGCCAGCAGTGGGGTCCTAGGACAGGGTCCTGGGGCCAACGTCCTGACTTTC.

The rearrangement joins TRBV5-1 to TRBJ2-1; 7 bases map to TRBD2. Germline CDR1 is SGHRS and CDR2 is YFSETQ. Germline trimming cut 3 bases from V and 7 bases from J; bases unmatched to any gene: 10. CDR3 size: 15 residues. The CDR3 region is CASSWEGRVVNEQFF. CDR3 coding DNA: TGCGCCAGCAGCTGGGAGGGCCGGGTAGTGAATGAGCAGTTCTTC. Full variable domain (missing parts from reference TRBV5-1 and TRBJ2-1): KAGVTQTPRYLIKTRGQQVTLSCSPISGHRSVSWYQQTPGQGLQFLFEYFSETQRNKGNFPGRFSGRQFSNSRSEMNVSTLELGDSALYLCASSWEGRVVNEQFFGPGTRLTVL.

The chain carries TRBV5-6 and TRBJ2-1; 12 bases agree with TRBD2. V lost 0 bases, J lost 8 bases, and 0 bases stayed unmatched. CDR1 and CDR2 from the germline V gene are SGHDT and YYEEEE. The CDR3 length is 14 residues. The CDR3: CASSLGTSGDEQFF. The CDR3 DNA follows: TGTGCCAGCAGCTTGGGGACTAGCGGGGATGAGCAGTTCTTC.

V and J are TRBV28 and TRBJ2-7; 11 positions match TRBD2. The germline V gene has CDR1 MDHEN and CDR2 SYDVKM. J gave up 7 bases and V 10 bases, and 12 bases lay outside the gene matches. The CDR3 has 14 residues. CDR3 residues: CATYETSGIREQYF. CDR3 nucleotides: TGTGCCACCTACGAGACTAGCGGGATACGTGAGCAGTACTTC.

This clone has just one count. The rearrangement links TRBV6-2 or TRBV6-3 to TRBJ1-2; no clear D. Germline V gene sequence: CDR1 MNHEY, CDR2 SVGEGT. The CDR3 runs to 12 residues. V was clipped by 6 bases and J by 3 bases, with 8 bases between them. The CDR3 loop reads CASSPGHYGYTF. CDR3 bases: TGTGCCAGCAGCCCTGGCCACTATGGCTACACCTTC.

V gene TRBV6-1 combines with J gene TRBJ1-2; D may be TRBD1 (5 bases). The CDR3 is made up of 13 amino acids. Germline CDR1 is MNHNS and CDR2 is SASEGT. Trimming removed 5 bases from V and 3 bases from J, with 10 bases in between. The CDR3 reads CASSFQGDYGYTF. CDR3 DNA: TGTGCCAGCAGTTTCCAGGGTGACTATGGCTACACCTTC.

Here the CDR3 reads CASSLGDRSTGELFF. In nucleotides, the CDR3 is TGTGCCAGCAGCTTAGGGGATCGTAGCACCGGGGAGCTGTTTTTT. V usage is TRBV7-9 and J usage is TRBJ2-2; D remains unclear. The CDR3 loop spans 15 amino acids. Trimming shortened V by 1 base and J by 4 bases, and 10 bases separated the two germline ends. The germline V gene encodes CDR1 SEHNR and CDR2 FQNEAQ (reference sequence).

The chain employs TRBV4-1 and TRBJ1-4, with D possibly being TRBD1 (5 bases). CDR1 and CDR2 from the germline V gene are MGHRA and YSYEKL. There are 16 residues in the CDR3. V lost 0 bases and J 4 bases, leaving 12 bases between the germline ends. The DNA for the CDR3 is TGCGCCAGCAGCCAAGACCCGGGACGGTATAATGAAAAACTGTTTTTT. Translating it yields CASSQDPGRYNEKLFF.

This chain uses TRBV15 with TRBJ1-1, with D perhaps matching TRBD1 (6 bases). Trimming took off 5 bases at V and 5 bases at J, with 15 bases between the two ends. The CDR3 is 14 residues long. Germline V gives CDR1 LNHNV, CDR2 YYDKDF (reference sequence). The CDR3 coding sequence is TGTGCCACCAGCGAAGGACAGTACTCTACTGAAGCTTTCTTT. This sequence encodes CATSEGQYSTEAFF.

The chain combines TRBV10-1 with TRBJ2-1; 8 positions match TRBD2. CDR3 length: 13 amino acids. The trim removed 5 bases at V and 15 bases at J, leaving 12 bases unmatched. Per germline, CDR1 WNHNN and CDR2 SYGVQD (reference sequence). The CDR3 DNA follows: TGCGCCAGCAGTTCGGGGGGGCGGGACGGACCGTTCTTC. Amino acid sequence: CASSSGGRDGPFF.

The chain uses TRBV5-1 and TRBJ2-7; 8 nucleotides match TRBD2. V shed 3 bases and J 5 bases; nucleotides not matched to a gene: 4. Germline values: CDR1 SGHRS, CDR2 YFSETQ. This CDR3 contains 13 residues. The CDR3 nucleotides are TGCGCCAGCAGCTCGACGGGACTAGACGAGCAGTACTTC. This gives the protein CASSSTGLDEQYF.

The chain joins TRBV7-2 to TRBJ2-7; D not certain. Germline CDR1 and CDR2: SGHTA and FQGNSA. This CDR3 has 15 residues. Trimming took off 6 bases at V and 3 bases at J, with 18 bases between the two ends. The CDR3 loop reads CASRIGSGRSYEQYF. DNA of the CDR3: TGTGCCAGCAGGATCGGTTCAGGACGCAGCTACGAGCAGTACTTC.

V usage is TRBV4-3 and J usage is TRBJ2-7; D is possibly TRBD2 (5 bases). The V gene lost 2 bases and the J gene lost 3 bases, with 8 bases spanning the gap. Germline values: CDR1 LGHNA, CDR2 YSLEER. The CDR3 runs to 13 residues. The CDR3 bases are TGCGCCAGCAGCCAAAGTGGGAGCTACGAGCAGTACTTC. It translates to CASSQSGSYEQYF.

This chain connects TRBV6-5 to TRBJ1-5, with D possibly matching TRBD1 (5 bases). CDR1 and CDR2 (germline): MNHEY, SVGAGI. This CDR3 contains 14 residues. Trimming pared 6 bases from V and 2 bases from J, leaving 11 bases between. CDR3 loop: CASRGARRNQPQHF. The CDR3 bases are TGTGCCAGCAGAGGGGCACGACGCAATCAGCCCCAGCATTTT.

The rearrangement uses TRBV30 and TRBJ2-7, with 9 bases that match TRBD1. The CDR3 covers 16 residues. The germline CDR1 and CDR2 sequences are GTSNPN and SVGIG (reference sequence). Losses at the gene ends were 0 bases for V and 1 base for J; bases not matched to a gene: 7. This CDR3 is CAWSVHDGTGSYEQYF. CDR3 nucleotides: TGTGCCTGGAGTGTACACGACGGGACAGGGTCCTACGAGCAGTACTTC.